This section outlines one T cell receptor (beta chain) sequence together with its context. From germline, CDR1 is SGHAT and CDR2 FQDESV (reference sequence). Trimming removed 4 bases from V and 1 base from J, with 13 bases in between. This CDR3 is 15 amino acids long. This sample stems from a study of blood T cell repertoires in COVID-19. About the study: PBMCs, B-cell-depleted T cells, or T cells provided the cDNA or gDNA that made up the material.

Libraries were prepared by immunoSEQ multiplex PCR; TCRdb keeps only in-frame clonotypes and omits some of them. The sample gives some 250,000 clones, around 81% of which show up once; about 3.2% is in the top ten. This chain links TRBV11-1 with TRBJ1-1; TRBD1 is a possible D gene (6 bases). Sample: peripheral blood. The sequence derives from a woman aged 60-75 years with active or convalescent COVID-19. CDR3 residues: CASSSTGTPNTEAFF. Written as DNA, the CDR3 is TGTGCCAGCAGCTCTACCGGGACACCGAACACTGAAGCTTTCTTT. The full variable domain, in which reference TRBV11-1 and TRBJ1-1 provide the parts outside the CDR3, is EAEVAQSPRYKITEKSQAVAFWCDPISGHATLYWYRQILGQGPELLVQFQDESVVDDSQLPKDRFSAERLKGVDSTLKIQPAELGDSAMYLCASSSTGTPNTEAFFGQGTRLTVV.